One and the same sample provided the 30 T cell receptor beta chains below, sequenced in a study of CD8+ T cells in alopecia areata. Isolated RNA was reverse transcribed into cDNA used as the sequencing template. TCRdb keeps only in-frame clones here, not all; method: immunoSEQ multiplex PCR. The sample contains 120,000 to 150,000 clones, roughly 44% of which appear only once. The sample was CD4+ T cells sorted from blood. Every receptor here comes from a human donor with alopecia areata.

This clone was counted only a few times. The chain carries TRBV7-6 and TRBJ2-3; 10 bases line up with TRBD1. This CDR3 comprises 19 residues. CDR1 is SGHVS and CDR2 is FNYEAQ in the germline V gene. After removal of 1 base from V and 4 bases from J, the junction contained 14 bases not matched to a gene. CDR3 sequence reads: CASSLGPGQGTRLPDTQYF. CDR3 nucleotide sequence: TGTGCCAGCAGCTTAGGGCCGGGACAGGGGACCCGACTTCCAGATACGCAGTATTTT. The full variable domain, in which reference TRBV7-6 and TRBJ2-3 provide the parts outside the CDR3, is GAGVSQSPRYKVTKRGQDVALRCDPISGHVSLYWYRQALGQGPEFLTYFNYEAQQDKSGLPNDRFSAERPEGSISTLTIQRTEQRDSAMYRCASSLGPGQGTRLPDTQYFGPGTRLTVL.

The table lists this clone with a few counts. The V gene is TRBV29-1, the J gene TRBJ2-7; D gene ambiguous. The V and J ends lost 6 bases and 3 bases respectively, with 9 bases between them. Germline assignment: CDR1 SQVTM and CDR2 ANQGSEA. This CDR3 contains 11 residues. For the CDR3, the DNA is TGCAGCGTCTCCGTGGGCTACGAGCAGTACTTC. Amino acids: CSVSVGYEQYF.

In DNA, the CDR3 is TGTGCCAGCAGCTTGGACGTCGGGAGGGCCTCAGAGACCCAGTACTTC. Its protein is CASSLDVGRASETQYF. This sequence joins TRBV5-6 and TRBJ2-5; the match to TRBD2 covers 8 bases. Germline values: CDR1 SGHDT, CDR2 YYEEEE. Trimming at V came to 0 bases and at J to 4 bases, leaving 8 bases not matched to a gene. The CDR3 has 16 residues. Together with reference TRBV5-6 and TRBJ2-5, the CDR3 gives the full variable domain: DAGVTQSPTHLIKTRGQQVTLRCSPKSGHDTVSWYQQALGQGPQFIFQYYEEEERQRGNFPDRFSGHQFPNYSSELNVNALLLGDSALYLCASSLDVGRASETQYFGPGTRLLVL.

The chain carries TRBV6-1 and TRBJ2-2; D uncertain. The CDR3 spans 10 residues. From germline, CDR1 is MNHNS and CDR2 SASEGT. With 10 bases removed from V and 8 bases from J, the gap between germline ends came to 8 bases. CDR3 DNA sequence: TGTGCCATAGGACGTGGGGAGCTGTTTTTT. Encoded protein: CAIGRGELFF.

This chain uses TRBV29-1 with TRBJ1-3; D remains unclear. Germline values: CDR1 SQVTM, CDR2 ANQGSEA. Trimming shortened V by 2 bases and J by 0 bases, and 5 bases separated the two germline ends. The CDR3 is made up of 13 amino acids. CDR3 sequence (DNA): TGCAGCGTTGAACCCCACTCTGGAAACACCATATATTTT. It translates to CSVEPHSGNTIYF.

This chain connects TRBV2 to TRBJ1-5; perhaps TRBD1 as D (6 bases). Germline CDR1 reads SNHLY; CDR2 reads FYNNEI. V gave up 8 bases and J gave up 11 bases, with 22 bases separating them. The CDR3 extends over 14 amino acids. CDR3 coding DNA: TGTGCCAGCCGATGGGACAACCAACTCCCATCCCAGCATTTT. Protein product: CASRWDNQLPSQHF.

This clone has just a few counts. The V gene is TRBV11-2, the J gene TRBJ2-3; D ambiguous. The CDR3 runs to 12 residues. V lost 4 bases, J lost 6 bases, and 8 bases lay in between. Germline V gene lookup returns CDR1 SGHAT and CDR2 FQNNGV. Written as DNA, the CDR3 is TGTGCCAGCAGCTCCTCGTGGGATACGCAGTATTTT. Amino acids: CASSSSWDTQYF.

The J gene is TRBJ1-5, the V gene TRBV9; a possible D gene is TRBD1 (5 bases). The V end was cut by 2 bases, the J end by 5 bases, with 8 bases between. Germline CDR1 SGDLS, CDR2 YYNGEE. The CDR3 consists of 13 residues. The CDR3 region has the DNA TGTGCCAGCAGCGTCAGGGATGATCAGCCCCAGCATTTT. Translating it yields CASSVRDDQPQHF.

This clone has just a few counts. The sample holds other DNA sequences that translate to the same CDR3. V is TRBV5-4 and J is TRBJ2-3; TRBD1 matches at 9 bases. The CDR3 runs to 14 residues. CDR1 is SGHNT, CDR2 YYREEE, per germline (reference sequence). J gave up 2 bases and V 2 bases, and 0 bases lay outside the gene matches. CDR3 nucleotides: TGTGCCAGCAGCTTACAGGGGGCCACAGATACGCAGTATTTT. It translates to CASSLQGATDTQYF.

This chain connects TRBV18 to TRBJ2-5; D unclear. The germline gives CDR1 KGHSH, CDR2 LQKENI. V was trimmed by 2 bases and J by 2 bases, leaving 6 bases between them. CDR3 length: 13 residues. In DNA form, the CDR3 reads TGTGCCAGCTCACCAGCTTCGCAAGAGACCCAGTACTTC. It specifies CASSPASQETQYF.

In its sample, this clone was seen a few times. This chain uses TRBV7-9 with TRBJ1-2; maybe TRBD1 (5 bases). The CDR3 totals 13 residues. Germline assignment: CDR1 SEHNR and CDR2 FQNEAQ (reference sequence). With 5 bases removed from V and 4 bases from J, the gap between germline ends came to 11 bases. The CDR3 DNA reads as TGTGCCAGCAGCCTCAGGGCGCCCTATGGCTACACCTTC. Translated, it gives CASSLRAPYGYTF.

This clone showed up just a few times. The chain recombines TRBV23-1 with TRBJ1-2; no definite D call. TRBV23-1 is classed as an ORF, of uncertain function. This CDR3 spans 14 amino acids. V was trimmed by 4 bases and J by 3 bases, leaving 12 bases between them. CDR3 coding DNA: TGCGCCAGCAGTCTTCGCGGGCTCTACTATGGCTACACCTTC. This codes for CASSLRGLYYGYTF.

This clone was detected only a few times. The chain couples TRBV6-1 to TRBJ2-5; D uncertain. Germline values: CDR1 MNHNS, CDR2 SASEGT. Between the trimmed V and J ends, which lost 3 bases and 5 bases, there was a span of 16 bases. CDR3 length: 15 amino acids. The chain's CDR3 is CASSDPWAAPETQYF. For the CDR3, the DNA is TGTGCCAGCAGTGATCCTTGGGCGGCCCCGGAGACCCAGTACTTC.

This clone has a handful of counts. The chain joins TRBV15 to TRBJ2-7, with 7 bases matching TRBD1. Looked up from germline, CDR1 is LNHNV and CDR2 is YYDKDF (reference sequence). The CDR3 runs to 14 residues. The trim removed 5 bases at V and 3 bases at J, leaving 7 bases unmatched. The CDR3 nucleotides read TGTGCCACCAGCCTACCGGGACAGAACTACGAGCAGTACTTC. Translation gives CATSLPGQNYEQYF.

This clone was detected a few times. The chain links TRBV29-1 to TRBJ2-1, with D unclear. Looked up from germline, CDR1 is SQVTM and CDR2 is ANQGSEA. CDR3 length equals 14 residues. Deletions cut 2 bases from V and 10 bases from J, with 18 bases between. The CDR3, as DNA: TGCAGCGTTGAATACGGTCCTCGGGTCAGGGAGCAGTTCTTC. Amino acid sequence: CSVEYGPRVREQFF.

The chain combines TRBV4-2 with TRBJ2-1; D not certain. The CDR3 runs to 14 residues. Germline V gene data show CDR1 as LGHNA and CDR2 as YNFKEQ. V dropped 0 bases and J dropped 3 bases, with 6 bases sitting between them. CDR3 region: CASSQDSGYNEQFF. DNA of the CDR3: TGTGCCAGCAGCCAAGATTCGGGCTACAATGAGCAGTTCTTC.

The CDR3 loop is CSATNGLFRFF. The CDR3 coding sequence is TGCAGTGCTACCAACGGGCTCTTTAGGTTTTTT. This sequence joins TRBV20-1 and TRBJ1-4; D is unclear. Germline assignment: CDR1 DFQATT and CDR2 SNEGSKA (reference sequence). The CDR3 has 11 residues. Trimming left V 4 bases short and J 16 bases short, with 16 bases between.

This clone showed up just a few times. The chain employs TRBV5-1 and TRBJ1-2; the D is unclear. Germline values: CDR1 SGHRS, CDR2 YFSETQ. This CDR3 contains 14 residues. V dropped 2 bases and J dropped 1 base, with 9 bases sitting between them. The CDR3 region is CASSFHTINYGYTF. Written as DNA, the CDR3 is TGCGCCAGCAGCTTTCACACCATTAACTATGGCTACACCTTC.

The rearrangement joins TRBV7-9 to TRBJ2-7; 7 bases line up with TRBD2. CDR3 length: 14 amino acids. The germline V gene encodes CDR1 SEHNR and CDR2 FQNEAQ (reference sequence). Losses at the gene ends were 0 bases for V and 2 bases for J; bases not matched to a gene: 1. As DNA, the CDR3 is TGTGCCAGCAGCTTAGCGGGGGGGACCTACGAGCAGTACTTC. Translation: CASSLAGGTYEQYF. Full variable domain (missing parts from reference TRBV7-9 and TRBJ2-7): DTGVSQNPRHKITKRGQNVTFRCDPISEHNRLYWYRQTLGQGPEFLTYFQNEAQLEKSRLLSDRFSAERPKGSFSTLEIQRTEQGDSAMYLCASSLAGGTYEQYFGPGTRLTVT.

This clone was observed a handful of times. CDR3 DNA sequence: TGTGCCAGCAGTTCAGCCCTACTTATAGCGTCTCAAGAGACCCAGTACTTC. It yields the protein CASSSALLIASQETQYF. The chain employs TRBV27 and TRBJ2-5, with a tentative D call TRBD2 (5 bases). The CDR3 is made up of 17 amino acids. Germline lookup yields CDR1 MNHEY and CDR2 SMNVEV (reference sequence). V lost 4 bases, J lost 2 bases, and 20 bases lay in between.

The chain carries TRBV29-1 and TRBJ2-3; no clear D gene. The CDR3 sequence is 14 residues long. The V gene lost 1 base and the J gene lost 2 bases, with 10 bases spanning the gap. The germline V gene encodes CDR1 SQVTM and CDR2 ANQGSEA. The CDR3 here is CSVEVGQFTDTQYF. Here the CDR3 DNA reads TGCAGCGTTGAAGTAGGGCAGTTCACAGATACGCAGTATTTT.

As DNA, the CDR3 is TGTGCTAGCAGGGGAACGGTCACCTACAATGAGCAGTTCTTC. This gives the protein CASRGTVTYNEQFF. V gene TRBV18 combines with J gene TRBJ2-1; D is possibly TRBD1 (6 bases). The CDR3 spans 14 residues. Germline V lookup: CDR1 KGHSH, CDR2 LQKENI.

This clone was counted between two and nine times. V and J are TRBV7-9 and TRBJ1-1, with D possibly matching TRBD1 (6 bases). Trimming stripped 8 bases from V and 5 bases from J, with 12 bases between. Germline loops: CDR1 SEHNR, CDR2 FQNEAQ (reference sequence). The CDR3 sequence is 12 residues long. The CDR3 nucleotides read TGTGCCAGCGGAGTGAGGGGGACTGAAGCTTTCTTT. Translation gives CASGVRGTEAFF.

J is TRBJ1-2 and V is TRBV29-1; D gene uncertain. Germline V CDR1 and CDR2: SQVTM, ANQGSEA. This CDR3 contains 12 residues. With 2 bases removed from V and 7 bases from J, the gap between germline ends came to 11 bases. As DNA, the CDR3 is TGCAGCGTTGAATCATCGCGCCCTGGCTACACCTTC. Translation: CSVESSRPGYTF.

The gene calls are TRBV5-1 and TRBJ2-5; TRBD1 matches 8 bases. The V gene end was trimmed by 0 bases and the J gene end by 2 bases; junction bases not matched to a gene: 3. CDR1 is SGHRS, CDR2 YFSETQ, per germline. The CDR3 covers 15 residues. The CDR3 reads CASSLARGLQETQYF. CDR3 DNA: TGCGCCAGCAGCTTGGCCAGGGGGCTTCAAGAGACCCAGTACTTC.

V gene TRBV5-1 combines with J gene TRBJ2-1, with 9 bases identical to TRBD1. In germline, CDR1 is SGHRS, CDR2 YFSETQ. After removal of 0 bases from V and 12 bases from J, the junction contained 13 bases not matched to a gene. The CDR3 consists of 16 residues. Here the CDR3 reads CASSLAPGQGPVGQFF. The DNA for the CDR3 is TGCGCCAGCAGCTTGGCACCGGGACAGGGACCAGTGGGGCAGTTCTTC. The full variable domain, rest sourced from reference TRBV5-1 and TRBJ2-1, is KAGVTQTPRYLIKTRGQQVTLSCSPISGHRSVSWYQQTPGQGLQFLFEYFSETQRNKGNFPGRFSGRQFSNSRSEMNVSTLELGDSALYLCASSLAPGQGPVGQFFGPGTRLTVL.

This clone appeared a few times. The CDR3 DNA is TGCGCCAGCAGCTTGGACAGGGAAGCCTACGAGCAGTACTTC. Translating gives CASSLDREAYEQYF. This rearrangement joins TRBV5-1 to TRBJ2-7; a weak D match, TRBD1 (6 bases). Germline CDR1 reads SGHRS; CDR2 reads YFSETQ. V shed 0 bases and J shed 2 bases, with 9 bases lying between them. The CDR3 is 14 amino acids.

The chain carries TRBV5-1 and TRBJ2-2; 7 nucleotides match TRBD2. The V and J ends lost 3 bases and 5 bases, in that order; junction bases with no gene match: 4. The germline CDR1 and CDR2 sequences are SGHRS and YFSETQ. The CDR3 length is 14 residues. The CDR3 region has the DNA TGCGCCAGCAGCTCCGGACTAGTGACCGGGGAGCTGTTTTTT. It translates to CASSSGLVTGELFF.

The chain employs TRBV4-2 and TRBJ2-5, with D possibly TRBD2 on 6 matching bases. Germline V gives CDR1 LGHNA, CDR2 YNFKEQ. V lost 4 bases to trimming and J lost 2 bases, with 11 bases between them. The CDR3 sequence is 14 residues long. The CDR3 spells CASSPGLKQETQYF. CDR3 DNA sequence: TGTGCCAGCAGCCCGGGACTGAAGCAAGAGACCCAGTACTTC.

The chain joins TRBV5-1 to TRBJ2-2; D is undetermined. The V gene's germline CDR1 is SGHRS and CDR2 YFSETQ. The CDR3 length is 16 residues. The V gene lost 0 bases and the J gene lost 3 bases, with 12 bases spanning the gap. CDR3 residues: CASSLVVRDDTGELFF. The CDR3 region has the DNA TGCGCCAGCAGCTTGGTAGTCAGAGATGACACCGGGGAGCTGTTTTTT. Variable domain in full (rest from reference TRBV5-1 and TRBJ2-2): KAGVTQTPRYLIKTRGQQVTLSCSPISGHRSVSWYQQTPGQGLQFLFEYFSETQRNKGNFPGRFSGRQFSNSRSEMNVSTLELGDSALYLCASSLVVRDDTGELFFGEGSRLTVL.